The source of this T cell receptor (beta chain) is a study of T-cell memory formation after mild COVID-19. As for the study in general: The TCR clusters were mostly specific to one donor.

Deletions cut 0 bases from V and 0 bases from J, with 12 bases between. CDR1 and CDR2 (germline): MNHEY, SVGAGI. The CDR3 contains 17 residues. Using constant-segment primers, 5'RACE produced TCR alpha and TCR beta cDNA libraries carrying sample barcodes and UMIs. One entry per CDR3 protein, called by TCRdb with MiXCR from the 5' RACE reads. In the table there are about 540,000 distinct CDR3 sequences, roughly 21% of which are singletons. The source of this sequence is an adult woman who had mild COVID-19 (a few samples of this study predate the infection). Cell type and time point are not known. The chain links TRBV6-5 to TRBJ1-3; possible D gene TRBD1, 5 bases. The sample taken for sequencing was PBMCs or a T cell subset sorted from them (not recorded which). CDR3 in amino acids: CASSYSGRAFSGNTIYF. The CDR3 coding sequence is TGTGCCAGCAGTTACTCCGGCAGGGCCTTCTCTGGAAACACCATATATTTT.